Detailed here is one T cell receptor beta chain. Its antigen is still unknown. The sample is drawn from a study of tumour-infiltrating T cells in Burkitt lymphoma. Study at large: All epidemiological Burkitt lymphoma subtypes were represented in the cohort. Productive clonality predicted overall and progression-free survival. Study-level points and caveats: Many Burkitt lymphoma patients shared several public clonotypes.

V dropped 5 bases and J dropped 4; count of bases not matched to a gene: 6. In germline, CDR1 is SNHLY, CDR2 FYNNEI. CDR3 size: 15 residues. Generated by immunoSEQ multiplex PCR, the TCRdb table keeps only in-frame clones and is missing some. The table includes fewer than 1,500 clones, about 85% detected once. This chain joins TRBV2 and TRBJ2-1, with 9 bases aligning to TRBD2. Source material: tumor tissue. The TCR originated in a human donor with Burkitt lymphoma. The CDR3 DNA reads as TGTGCCAGCAGTCGGACTAGCGATTTTTACAATGAGCAGTTCTTC. Amino acid sequence: CASSRTSDFYNEQFF.